Shown below are 14 T cell receptor beta chains from a single sample sequenced in a study of blood T cells in healthy people across ages. Next came a second PCR, run for about 6 to 12 cycles, which used a sample-barcoded 5' primer along with a J-beta primer mix. TCRdb called the 5' RACE reads again in MiXCR, with one record for every CDR3 protein. Of hundreds of thousands of distinct CDR3 sequences listed, about 30% were seen once; the top ten hold roughly 14%. Sequencing used blood. Receptor source: an elderly woman in good health.

This clonotype was seen repeatedly, ten times or more. This chain links TRBV7-3 with TRBJ1-6; 8 bases are shared with TRBD1. Losses at the gene ends were 4 bases for V and 10 bases for J; bases not matched to a gene: 3. Germline V gene sequence: CDR1 SGHTA, CDR2 FQGTGA. This CDR3 has 13 residues. CDR3 bases: TGTGCCAGCAGCTCCACAGGGGGATCACCCCTCCACTTT. The encoded protein is CASSSTGGSPLHF.

The chain uses TRBV7-3 and TRBJ2-7; tentative D call: TRBD2 (5 bases). V gave up 5 bases and J gave up 6 bases, with 14 bases separating them. Per germline, CDR1 SGHTA and CDR2 FQGTGA. The CDR3 covers 13 residues. The CDR3 loop is CASSGRSEVEQYF. CDR3 bases: TGTGCCAGCAGCGGGCGTAGCGAGGTCGAGCAGTACTTC.

This clonotype was found many times. The chain uses TRBV30 and TRBJ2-3; D possibly corresponds to TRBD2 (5 bases). This CDR3 comprises 16 residues. V lost 2 bases and J lost 3, with 18 bases in between. In germline, CDR1 is GTSNPN, CDR2 SVGIG (reference sequence). The CDR3 sequence is CAWSRSWAGATDTQYF. DNA for the CDR3: TGTGCCTGGAGTCGGAGTTGGGCGGGCGCTACAGATACGCAGTATTTT.

A single count supports this clonotype. This rearrangement joins TRBV5-1 to TRBJ2-1; 11 bases agree with TRBD2. Per germline, CDR1 SGHRS and CDR2 YFSETQ. The CDR3 totals 15 residues. The ends lost 4 bases at V and 5 bases at J; junction bases unmatched: 5. The DNA for the CDR3 is TGCGCCAGCAGCCTTAGCGGGGGGGCCAACAATGAGCAGTTCTTC. This gives the protein CASSLSGGANNEQFF.

This clonotype has at least ten counts. The chain has TRBV20-1 and TRBJ2-1, with 9 positions matching TRBD2. V lost 2 bases to trimming and J lost 9 bases; unmatched junction nucleotides: 5. Germline lookup yields CDR1 DFQATT and CDR2 SNEGSKA (reference sequence). The CDR3 length is 13 residues. CDR3 in DNA: TGCAGTGCTAGATTAGCGGGGGAAGGTGAGCAGTTCTTC. Translating it yields CSARLAGEGEQFF.

This clonotype was seen repeatedly, ten times or more. The gene calls are TRBV11-2 and TRBJ2-7; 7 bases are shared with TRBD1. V was clipped by 8 bases and J by 4 bases; unmatched bases: 14. This CDR3 comprises 15 residues. Germline lookup yields CDR1 SGHAT and CDR2 FQNNGV. As DNA, the CDR3 is TGTGCCAGCGCGAAAAGGGGGCTAGTTGGATACGAGCAGTACTTC. Translation gives CASAKRGLVGYEQYF.

The genes are TRBV7-2 and TRBJ2-3; no reliable D call. The CDR3 consists of 15 residues. Trimming removed 3 bases from V and 3 bases from J, with 13 bases in between. In germline, CDR1 is SGHTA, CDR2 FQGNSA. This chain's CDR3 is CTSSLALPATDTQYF. For the CDR3, the DNA is TGTACCAGCAGCTTGGCCCTCCCAGCTACAGATACGCAGTATTTT. Based on the CDR3 plus reference TRBV7-2 and TRBJ2-3, the full variable domain is GAGVSQSPSNKVTEKGKDVELRCDPISGHTALYWYRQSLGQGLEFLIYFQGNSAPDKSGLPSDRFSAERTGGSVSTLTIQRTQQEDSAVYLCTSSLALPATDTQYFGPGTRLTVL.

The sample holds many counts of this clonotype. The gene calls are TRBV30 and TRBJ2-1, with a weak D call TRBD2 (5 bases). This CDR3 has 13 residues. Trimming took 3 bases from V and 8 from J, leaving 14 bases between them. The germline V gene encodes CDR1 GTSNPN and CDR2 SVGIG (reference sequence). The CDR3 sequence is CAWRLGILYEQFF. The CDR3 coding sequence is TGTGCCTGGAGACTAGGTATCCTTTATGAGCAGTTCTTC.

In its sample, this clonotype was seen a few times. The V call is TRBV4-2, the J call TRBJ1-1; tentatively, D is TRBD1 (5 bases). The ends were cut back, 5 bases at V and 1 base at J, with 11 bases in the middle. Germline lookup yields CDR1 LGHNA and CDR2 YNFKEQ. There are 14 residues in the CDR3. The CDR3 DNA reads as TGTGCCAGCAGCGTGTGGGGCAGGAACACTGAAGCTTTCTTT. The encoded protein is CASSVWGRNTEAFF.

This sequence joins TRBV19 and TRBJ2-1; possibly TRBD2 for D (6 bases). The V and J ends lost 3 bases and 6 bases respectively, with 18 bases between them. The CDR3 is made up of 16 amino acids. The germline V gene has CDR1 LNHDA and CDR2 SQIVND (reference sequence). CDR3 sequence (DNA): TGTGCCAGTAGTATGGGGGACTCCCGCCGGAGCAATGAGCAGTTCTTC. As protein: CASSMGDSRRSNEQFF.

This clonotype was seen many times. The chain combines TRBV7-9 with TRBJ2-7; 7 nucleotides line up with TRBD1. The CDR3 contains 12 residues. V shed 8 bases, J shed 3 bases, and the junction held 4 bases outside the gene matches. CDR1 SEHNR and CDR2 FQNEAQ come from the germline V gene (reference sequence). This CDR3 reads CASVRQGYEQYF. CDR3 nucleotides: TGTGCCAGCGTCCGACAGGGCTACGAGCAGTACTTC.

The chain carries TRBV12-3 or TRBV12-4 and TRBJ2-5, with D possibly matching TRBD1 (5 bases). The V and J ends lost 5 bases and 11 bases respectively, with 15 bases between them. The CDR3 extends over 12 amino acids. Here the CDR3 DNA reads TGTGCCAGCAGTAGACAGAACAGAGAGCAGTACTTC. Residues: CASSRQNREQYF.

In its sample, this clonotype was seen many times. This chain connects TRBV5-6 to TRBJ2-1; D remains ambiguous. The CDR3 covers 13 residues. CDR1 is SGHDT and CDR2 is YYEEEE in the germline V gene. Trimming shortened V by 2 bases and J by 1 base, and 4 bases separated the two germline ends. The CDR3 DNA reads as TGTGCCAGCAGCTTTTATTCCTACAATGAGCAGTTCTTC. This codes for CASSFYSYNEQFF.

This clonotype was recorded many times. This chain joins TRBV12-3 or TRBV12-4 and TRBJ2-1; 9 bases fit TRBD2. This CDR3 has 14 amino acids. The trim removed 5 bases at V and 8 bases at J, leaving 7 bases unmatched. The CDR3 DNA is TGTGCCAGCAGTCCCAGCGGGGGGTCAGATGAGCAGTTCTTC. Its protein product is CASSPSGGSDEQFF.